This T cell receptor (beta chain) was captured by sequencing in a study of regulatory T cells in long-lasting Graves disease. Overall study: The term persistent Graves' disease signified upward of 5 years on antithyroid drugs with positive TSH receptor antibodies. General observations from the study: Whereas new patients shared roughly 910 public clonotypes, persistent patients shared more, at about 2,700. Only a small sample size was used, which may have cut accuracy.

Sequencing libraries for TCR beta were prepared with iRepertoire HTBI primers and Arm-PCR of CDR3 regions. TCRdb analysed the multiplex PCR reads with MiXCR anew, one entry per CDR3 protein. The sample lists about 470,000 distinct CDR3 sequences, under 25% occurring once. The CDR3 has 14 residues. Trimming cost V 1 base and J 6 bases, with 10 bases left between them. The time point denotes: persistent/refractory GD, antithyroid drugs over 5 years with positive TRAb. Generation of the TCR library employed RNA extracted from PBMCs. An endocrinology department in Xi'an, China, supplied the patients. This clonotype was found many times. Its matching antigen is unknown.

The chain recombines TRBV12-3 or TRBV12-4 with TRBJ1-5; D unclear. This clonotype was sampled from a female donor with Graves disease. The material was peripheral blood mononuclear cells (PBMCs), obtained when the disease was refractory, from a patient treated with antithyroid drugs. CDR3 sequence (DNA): TGTGCCAGCAGTTTAGAGTCAGCCACTCAGCCCCAGCATTTT. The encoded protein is CASSLESATQPQHF.